The 17 T cell receptor beta chains below come from one sample, sequenced in a study of blood T cell repertoires in COVID-19. Clones were read by immunoSEQ multiplex PCR, and TCRdb kept only the in-frame ones, dropping some. The sample consists of about 280,000 clones, 90% of them appearing once. The sequenced material came from PBMCs or T cells enriched from blood (not recorded which). The receptor source for this set is a woman aged 30 to 39 with acute COVID-19.

The chain has TRBV11-3 and TRBJ1-1; TRBD1 aligns across 7 bases. The CDR3 is 14 residues long. V was clipped by 3 bases and J by 4 bases; unmatched bases: 5. CDR1 SGHNT and CDR2 YENEEA come from the germline V gene. CDR3 loop: CASSLGQTSTEAFF. The DNA for the CDR3 is TGTGCCAGCAGCTTGGGACAGACATCCACTGAAGCTTTCTTT.

This chain links TRBV7-6 with TRBJ2-2, with D unresolved. V was shortened by 5 bases and J by 4 bases, with 14 bases between the two germline ends. Germline V gene lookup returns CDR1 SGHVS and CDR2 FNYEAQ. CDR3 length: 15 residues. The CDR3 is CASSPYSDSTGELFF. Here the CDR3 DNA reads TGTGCCAGCAGCCCCTATTCCGACTCCACCGGGGAGCTGTTTTTT.

This chain joins TRBV28 and TRBJ2-7; 9 bases are a match to TRBD1. Germline CDR1 MDHEN, CDR2 SYDVKM. The CDR3 is 17 amino acids. V trimming: 4 bases; J trimming: 2 bases; junction bases outside the gene matches: 12. CDR3 sequence reads: CASSSVLRDRVAYEQYF. CDR3 in DNA: TGTGCCAGCAGTTCGGTCCTCCGGGACAGGGTAGCCTACGAGCAGTACTTC.

The rearrangement joins TRBV18 to TRBJ2-1, with D possibly matching TRBD1 (7 bases). Germline loops: CDR1 KGHSH, CDR2 LQKENI. This CDR3 is 16 amino acids long. V gave up 2 bases and J gave up 6 bases, with 17 bases separating them. CDR3 amino acids: CASSPETGLAFNEQFF. CDR3 DNA: TGTGCCAGCTCACCAGAGACAGGGCTAGCGTTCAATGAGCAGTTCTTC.

This CDR3 is CASDQSVRGQLEKLFF. CDR3 DNA sequence: TGTGCCAGCGATCAATCGGTCAGGGGGCAGCTAGAAAAACTGTTTTTT. The chain couples TRBV28 to TRBJ1-4; TRBD1 aligns across 8 bases. This CDR3 comprises 16 residues. Germline V CDR1 and CDR2: MDHEN, SYDVKM. The junction had 16 bases not matched to a gene; V was cut back by 8 bases and J by 8 bases.

The chain couples TRBV27 to TRBJ1-1; possible D gene TRBD1, 6 bases. From germline, CDR1 is MNHEY and CDR2 SMNVEV (reference sequence). The CDR3 extends over 13 amino acids. The V gene lost 6 bases and the J gene lost 8 bases, with 16 bases spanning the gap. Here the CDR3 reads CASSSQGGGEAFF. CDR3 in DNA: TGTGCCAGCAGCTCTCAGGGAGGGGGAGAAGCTTTCTTT.

The rearrangement joins TRBV5-5 to TRBJ2-1; 9 bases map to TRBD1. This CDR3 spans 18 amino acids. Unmatched junction bases numbered 14, after V lost 0 bases and J lost 7 bases. Germline assignment: CDR1 SGHKS and CDR2 YYEKEE (reference sequence). The CDR3 bases are TGTGCCAGCAGCTTGGAATTATTCGCGGGACAGGGAGAGAATGAGCAGTTCTTC. Its translation is CASSLELFAGQGENEQFF.

The rearrangement uses TRBV9 and TRBJ2-3, with D unresolved. V dropped 3 bases and J dropped 3 bases, with 5 bases sitting between them. CDR1 and CDR2 (germline): SGDLS, YYNGEE. The length of the CDR3 is 12 residues. Here the CDR3 DNA reads TGTGCCAGCAGCGCCACAACAGATACGCAGTATTTT. It is translated as CASSATTDTQYF.

In its sample, this clone was seen once. The rearrangement uses TRBV5-6 and TRBJ2-1; 7 positions match TRBD1. Germline V gene data show CDR1 as SGHDT and CDR2 as YYEEEE. V lost 1 base, J lost 5 bases, and 3 bases stayed unmatched. The CDR3 contains 14 residues. The CDR3, as DNA: TGTGCCAGCAGCTTGCGGGACAGACACAATGAGCAGTTCTTC. Residues: CASSLRDRHNEQFF.

The V and J genes are TRBV21-1 and TRBJ2-7; the table names TRBD2, a call not compared with the DNA. TRBV21-1 is a pseudogene segment. This CDR3 is 15 amino acids long. The CDR3 nucleotides are TGTGCCAGCAGCAAGACTAGCTCCGGCTCCTACGAGCAGTACTTC. Its translation: CASSKTSSGSYEQYF.

The gene calls are TRBV27 and TRBJ2-1, with 9 bases lining up with TRBD2. V was pared by 2 bases and J by 7 bases, with 6 bases of the junction left unmatched. The CDR3 runs to 15 residues. Per germline, CDR1 MNHEY and CDR2 SMNVEV (reference sequence). CDR3 region: CASSLGSGRSNEQFF. Written as DNA, the CDR3 is TGTGCCAGCAGTTTAGGTAGCGGGAGATCGAATGAGCAGTTCTTC.

The V call is TRBV12-3 or TRBV12-4, the J call TRBJ1-4; D is unclear. This CDR3 has 13 amino acids. Trimming took off 3 bases at V and 8 bases at J, with 10 bases between the two ends. Written as DNA, the CDR3 is TGTGCCAGCAGTTTGGGCCCGGGAGAAAAACTGTTTTTT. The encoded protein is CASSLGPGEKLFF.

The CDR3 reads CASSFGGSGDYEQYF. Written as DNA, the CDR3 is TGTGCCAGCAGCTTCGGCGGCTCGGGAGATTACGAGCAGTACTTC. The rearrangement joins TRBV5-4 to TRBJ2-7; possible D gene TRBD2, 6 bases. V lost 2 bases, J lost 4 bases, and 16 bases lay in between. The CDR3 is 15 amino acids. Germline V gives CDR1 SGHNT, CDR2 YYREEE (reference sequence).

The V call is TRBV6-5, the J call TRBJ2-1; 13 positions agree with TRBD2. Germline-derived CDR1 and CDR2 are MNHEY and SVGAGI. The CDR3 runs 15 residues. V was pared by 7 bases and J by 9 bases, with 9 bases of the junction left unmatched. The CDR3 here is CASTGRTSGSPEQFF. In nucleotides, the CDR3 is TGTGCCAGCACCGGACGGACTAGCGGGAGTCCTGAGCAGTTCTTC.

CDR3 coding DNA: TGTGCCAGTAGTCTCGGGACAGGGTTCGCTGAAAAACTGTTTTTT. As protein: CASSLGTGFAEKLFF. The rearrangement uses TRBV19 and TRBJ1-4; 9 nucleotides match TRBD1. CDR3 length: 15 amino acids. V was clipped by 5 bases and J by 7 bases; unmatched bases: 8. The germline V gene has CDR1 LNHDA and CDR2 SQIVND (reference sequence). The variable domain in full, completed from reference TRBV19 and TRBJ1-4, reads DGGITQSPKYLFRKEGQNVTLSCEQNLNHDAMYWYRQDPGQGLRLIYYSQIVNDFQKGDIAEGYSVSREKKESFPLTVTSAQKNPTAFYLCASSLGTGFAEKLFFGSGTQLSVL.

The chain links TRBV29-1 to TRBJ2-3, with D hard to call. CDR3 length: 12 amino acids. Trimming took 6 bases from V and 2 from J, leaving 9 bases between them. CDR1 SQVTM and CDR2 ANQGSEA come from the germline V gene. The CDR3 coding sequence is TGCAGCGTGGGTGAGGTCACAGATACGCAGTATTTT. It encodes CSVGEVTDTQYF.

The rearrangement links TRBV5-4 to TRBJ1-2; no clear D. In germline, CDR1 is SGHNT, CDR2 YYREEE (reference sequence). The germline V and J ends were trimmed by 1 base and 6 bases, with 10 bases remaining between them. CDR3 length: 13 residues. DNA for the CDR3: TGTGCCAGCAGCTTGCCGCGAGAGGATGGCTACACCTTC. Amino acid sequence: CASSLPREDGYTF.